This TCR beta chain derives from a study of technical replicates of blood from a few donors. Method: immunoSEQ multiplex PCR; TCRdb's copy keeps in-frame clones and lacks some. This sample has about 68,000 clones, with 95% to 97% found just once. The junction had 11 bases not matched to a gene; V was cut back by 7 bases and J by 3 bases. This CDR3 comprises 15 residues. Germline CDR1 is SEHNR and CDR2 is FQNEAQ (reference sequence). This clonotype was obtained from a human donor in good health. The rearrangement links TRBV7-9 to TRBJ2-7; TRBD1 matches at 8 bases. The sample comprised T cells isolated from PBMCs. CDR3 DNA sequence: TGTGCCAGCACCGATACAGGGGGAGAGGTCTACGAGCAGTACTTC. This gives the protein CASTDTGGEVYEQYF.